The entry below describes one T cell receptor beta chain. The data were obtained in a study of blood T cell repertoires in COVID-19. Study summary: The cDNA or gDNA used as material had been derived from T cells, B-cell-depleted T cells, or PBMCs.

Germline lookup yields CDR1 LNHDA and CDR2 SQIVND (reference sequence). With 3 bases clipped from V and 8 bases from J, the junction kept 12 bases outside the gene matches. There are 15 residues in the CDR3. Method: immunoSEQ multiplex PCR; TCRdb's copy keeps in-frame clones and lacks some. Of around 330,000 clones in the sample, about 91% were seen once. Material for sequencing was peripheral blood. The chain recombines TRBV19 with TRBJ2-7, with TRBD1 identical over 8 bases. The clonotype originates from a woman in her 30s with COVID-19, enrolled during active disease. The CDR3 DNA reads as TGTGCCAGTAGTATGGGACAGGTGCCCTGGGAGAAGCAGTACTTC. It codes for CASSMGQVPWEKQYF.